This TCR beta chain was documented in a study of T cell changes during pregnancy in multiple sclerosis. Trimming pared 3 bases from V and 0 bases from J, leaving 15 bases between. The CDR3 has 17 amino acids. Germline V CDR1 and CDR2: LGHNA, YNFKEQ. Measured with immunoSEQ multiplex PCR; TCRdb has only the in-frame clones, and not every one. The data show some 56,000 clones, 92% seen once. This TCR was sampled from a female donor in good health, enrolled as a control in a pregnancy study. Source: peripheral blood, taken in the third trimester of pregnancy. This chain links TRBV4-2 with TRBJ1-3, with a weak D call TRBD1 (6 bases). The CDR3 reads CASSHEAGASSGNTIYF. CDR3 nucleotide sequence: TGTGCCAGCAGCCATGAGGCAGGGGCCAGCTCTGGAAACACCATATATTTT.